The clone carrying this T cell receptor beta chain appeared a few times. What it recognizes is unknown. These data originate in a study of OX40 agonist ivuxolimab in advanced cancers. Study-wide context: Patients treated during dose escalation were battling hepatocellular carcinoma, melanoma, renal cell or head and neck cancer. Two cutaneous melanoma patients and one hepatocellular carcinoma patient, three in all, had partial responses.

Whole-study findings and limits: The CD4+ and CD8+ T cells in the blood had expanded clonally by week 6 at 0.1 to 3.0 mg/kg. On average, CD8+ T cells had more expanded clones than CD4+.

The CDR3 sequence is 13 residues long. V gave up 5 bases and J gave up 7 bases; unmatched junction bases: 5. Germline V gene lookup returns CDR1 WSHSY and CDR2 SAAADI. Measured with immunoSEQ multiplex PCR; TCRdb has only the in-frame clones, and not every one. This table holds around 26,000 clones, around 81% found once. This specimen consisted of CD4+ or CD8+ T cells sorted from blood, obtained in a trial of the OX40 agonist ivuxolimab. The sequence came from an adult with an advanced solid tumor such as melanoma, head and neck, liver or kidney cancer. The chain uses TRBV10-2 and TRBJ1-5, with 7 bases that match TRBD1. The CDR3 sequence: CASSRTGGQPQHF. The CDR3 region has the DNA TGCGCCAGCAGTCGGACAGGCGGACAGCCCCAGCATTTT.